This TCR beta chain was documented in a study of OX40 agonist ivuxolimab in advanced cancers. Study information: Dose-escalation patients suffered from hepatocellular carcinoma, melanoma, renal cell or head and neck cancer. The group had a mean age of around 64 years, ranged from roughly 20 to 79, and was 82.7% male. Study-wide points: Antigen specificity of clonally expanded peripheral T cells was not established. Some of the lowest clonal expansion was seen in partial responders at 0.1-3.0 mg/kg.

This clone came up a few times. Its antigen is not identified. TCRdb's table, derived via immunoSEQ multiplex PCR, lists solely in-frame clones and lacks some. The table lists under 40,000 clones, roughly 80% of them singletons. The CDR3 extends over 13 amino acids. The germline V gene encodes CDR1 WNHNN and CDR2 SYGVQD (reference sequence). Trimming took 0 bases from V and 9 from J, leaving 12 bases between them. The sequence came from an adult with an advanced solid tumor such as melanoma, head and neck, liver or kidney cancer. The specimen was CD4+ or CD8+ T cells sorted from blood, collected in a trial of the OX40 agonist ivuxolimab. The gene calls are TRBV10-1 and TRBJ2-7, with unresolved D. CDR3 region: CASSESTTPGQYF. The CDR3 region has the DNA TGCGCCAGCAGTGAGTCGACGACTCCCGGGCAGTACTTC.